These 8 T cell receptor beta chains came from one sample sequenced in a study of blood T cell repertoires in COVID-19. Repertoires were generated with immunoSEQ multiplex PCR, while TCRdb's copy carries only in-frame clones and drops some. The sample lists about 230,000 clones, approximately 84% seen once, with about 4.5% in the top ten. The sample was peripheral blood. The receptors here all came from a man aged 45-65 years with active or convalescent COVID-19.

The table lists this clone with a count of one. The CDR3 protein is CASSLAQGTNTGELFF. As DNA, the CDR3 is TGTGCCAGCAGCTTAGCGCAGGGTACGAACACCGGGGAGCTGTTTTTT. The chain combines TRBV7-9 with TRBJ2-2; D may be TRBD1 (5 bases). Trimming cost V 0 bases and J 0 bases, with 8 bases left between them. The CDR3 is made up of 16 amino acids. CDR1 and CDR2 from the germline V gene are SEHNR and FQNEAQ (reference sequence).

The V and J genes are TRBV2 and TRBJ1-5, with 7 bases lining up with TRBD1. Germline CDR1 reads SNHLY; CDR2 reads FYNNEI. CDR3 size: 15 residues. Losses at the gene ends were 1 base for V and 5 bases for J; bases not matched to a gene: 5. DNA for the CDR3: TGTGCCAGCAGTGAAGAGGGGGACAGATATCAGCCCCAGCATTTT. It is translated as CASSEEGDRYQPQHF.

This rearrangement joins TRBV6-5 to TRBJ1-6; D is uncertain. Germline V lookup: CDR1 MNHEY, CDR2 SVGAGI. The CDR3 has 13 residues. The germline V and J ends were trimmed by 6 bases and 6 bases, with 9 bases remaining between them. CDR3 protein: CASSLKPNSPLHF. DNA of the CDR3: TGTGCCAGCAGCCTAAAGCCTAATTCACCCCTCCACTTT.

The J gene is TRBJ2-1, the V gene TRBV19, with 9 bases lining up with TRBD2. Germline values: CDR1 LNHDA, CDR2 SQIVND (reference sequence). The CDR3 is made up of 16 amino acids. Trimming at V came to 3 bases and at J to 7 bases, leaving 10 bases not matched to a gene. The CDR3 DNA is TGTGCCAGTAGTATCTCGACTAGCGGAGGGTTGAATGAGCAGTTCTTC. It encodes CASSISTSGGLNEQFF.

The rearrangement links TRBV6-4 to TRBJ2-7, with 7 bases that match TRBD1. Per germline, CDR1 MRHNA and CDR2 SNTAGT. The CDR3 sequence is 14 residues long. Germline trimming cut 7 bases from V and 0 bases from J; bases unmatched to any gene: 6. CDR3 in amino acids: CASTRDRRSYEQYF. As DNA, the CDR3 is TGTGCCAGCACCCGGGACAGACGCTCCTACGAGCAGTACTTC.

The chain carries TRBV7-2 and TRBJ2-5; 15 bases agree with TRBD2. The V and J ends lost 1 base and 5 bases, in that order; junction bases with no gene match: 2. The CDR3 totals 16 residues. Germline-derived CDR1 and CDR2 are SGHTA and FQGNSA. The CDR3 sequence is CASSLGTSGGAETQYF. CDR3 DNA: TGTGCCAGCAGCTTAGGGACTAGCGGGGGGGCGGAGACCCAGTACTTC.

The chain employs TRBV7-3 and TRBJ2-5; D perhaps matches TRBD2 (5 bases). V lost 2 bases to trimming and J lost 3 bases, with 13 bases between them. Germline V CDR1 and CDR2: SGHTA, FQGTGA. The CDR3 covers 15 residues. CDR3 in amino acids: CASSLQSGLEETQYF. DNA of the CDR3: TGTGCCAGCAGCTTACAGTCGGGGTTGGAAGAGACCCAGTACTTC.

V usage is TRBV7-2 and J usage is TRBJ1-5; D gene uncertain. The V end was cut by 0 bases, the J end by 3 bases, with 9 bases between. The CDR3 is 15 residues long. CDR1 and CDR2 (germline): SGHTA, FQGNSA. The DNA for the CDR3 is TGTGCCAGCAGCTTAGCGCGCGGATCCAATCAGCCCCAGCATTTT. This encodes CASSLARGSNQPQHF.